These 3 T cell receptor beta chains were all obtained from the same sample, sequenced in a study of OX40 agonist ivuxolimab in advanced cancers. Assay: immunoSEQ multiplex PCR; the TCRdb copy retains only in-frame clones and omits some. Of tens of thousands of clones in the sample, around 87% were seen once. The sequences come from CD4+ or CD8+ T cells sorted from blood, collected in a trial of the OX40 agonist ivuxolimab. The receptors stem from an adult with an advanced solid tumor such as melanoma, head and neck, liver or kidney cancer.

This chain uses TRBV7-2 with TRBJ1-3; D is unresolved. V was clipped by 1 base and J by 4 bases, with 11 bases between them. CDR3 length equals 15 residues. Germline V lookup: CDR1 SGHTA, CDR2 FQGNSA. CDR3 sequence: CASSLVTGWGNTIYF. In DNA, the CDR3 is TGTGCCAGCAGCTTAGTTACGGGGTGGGGAAACACCATATATTTT.

The rearrangement links TRBV10-2 to TRBJ1-6; TRBD1 matches at 9 bases. V lost 7 bases, J lost 5 bases, and 6 bases stayed unmatched. The germline V gene encodes CDR1 WSHSY and CDR2 SAAADI. The CDR3 totals 15 residues. The CDR3 loop is CASTAGTGNNSPLHF. CDR3 nucleotide sequence: TGCGCCAGCACCGCCGGGACAGGGAATAATTCACCCCTCCACTTT.

As concerns this clone: Germline is not matched at one junction end, which may reflect a read error. Different DNA sequences within this sample yield the same CDR3. The rearrangement uses TRBV6-1 and TRBJ1-1; D ambiguous. Germline loops: CDR1 MNHNS, CDR2 SASEGT. This CDR3 has 14 residues. The CDR3 sequence is CASSEAAENTEAFF. In DNA, the CDR3 is TGTGCCAGCAGTGAAGCTGCGGAGAACACCGAAGCTTTCTTT.